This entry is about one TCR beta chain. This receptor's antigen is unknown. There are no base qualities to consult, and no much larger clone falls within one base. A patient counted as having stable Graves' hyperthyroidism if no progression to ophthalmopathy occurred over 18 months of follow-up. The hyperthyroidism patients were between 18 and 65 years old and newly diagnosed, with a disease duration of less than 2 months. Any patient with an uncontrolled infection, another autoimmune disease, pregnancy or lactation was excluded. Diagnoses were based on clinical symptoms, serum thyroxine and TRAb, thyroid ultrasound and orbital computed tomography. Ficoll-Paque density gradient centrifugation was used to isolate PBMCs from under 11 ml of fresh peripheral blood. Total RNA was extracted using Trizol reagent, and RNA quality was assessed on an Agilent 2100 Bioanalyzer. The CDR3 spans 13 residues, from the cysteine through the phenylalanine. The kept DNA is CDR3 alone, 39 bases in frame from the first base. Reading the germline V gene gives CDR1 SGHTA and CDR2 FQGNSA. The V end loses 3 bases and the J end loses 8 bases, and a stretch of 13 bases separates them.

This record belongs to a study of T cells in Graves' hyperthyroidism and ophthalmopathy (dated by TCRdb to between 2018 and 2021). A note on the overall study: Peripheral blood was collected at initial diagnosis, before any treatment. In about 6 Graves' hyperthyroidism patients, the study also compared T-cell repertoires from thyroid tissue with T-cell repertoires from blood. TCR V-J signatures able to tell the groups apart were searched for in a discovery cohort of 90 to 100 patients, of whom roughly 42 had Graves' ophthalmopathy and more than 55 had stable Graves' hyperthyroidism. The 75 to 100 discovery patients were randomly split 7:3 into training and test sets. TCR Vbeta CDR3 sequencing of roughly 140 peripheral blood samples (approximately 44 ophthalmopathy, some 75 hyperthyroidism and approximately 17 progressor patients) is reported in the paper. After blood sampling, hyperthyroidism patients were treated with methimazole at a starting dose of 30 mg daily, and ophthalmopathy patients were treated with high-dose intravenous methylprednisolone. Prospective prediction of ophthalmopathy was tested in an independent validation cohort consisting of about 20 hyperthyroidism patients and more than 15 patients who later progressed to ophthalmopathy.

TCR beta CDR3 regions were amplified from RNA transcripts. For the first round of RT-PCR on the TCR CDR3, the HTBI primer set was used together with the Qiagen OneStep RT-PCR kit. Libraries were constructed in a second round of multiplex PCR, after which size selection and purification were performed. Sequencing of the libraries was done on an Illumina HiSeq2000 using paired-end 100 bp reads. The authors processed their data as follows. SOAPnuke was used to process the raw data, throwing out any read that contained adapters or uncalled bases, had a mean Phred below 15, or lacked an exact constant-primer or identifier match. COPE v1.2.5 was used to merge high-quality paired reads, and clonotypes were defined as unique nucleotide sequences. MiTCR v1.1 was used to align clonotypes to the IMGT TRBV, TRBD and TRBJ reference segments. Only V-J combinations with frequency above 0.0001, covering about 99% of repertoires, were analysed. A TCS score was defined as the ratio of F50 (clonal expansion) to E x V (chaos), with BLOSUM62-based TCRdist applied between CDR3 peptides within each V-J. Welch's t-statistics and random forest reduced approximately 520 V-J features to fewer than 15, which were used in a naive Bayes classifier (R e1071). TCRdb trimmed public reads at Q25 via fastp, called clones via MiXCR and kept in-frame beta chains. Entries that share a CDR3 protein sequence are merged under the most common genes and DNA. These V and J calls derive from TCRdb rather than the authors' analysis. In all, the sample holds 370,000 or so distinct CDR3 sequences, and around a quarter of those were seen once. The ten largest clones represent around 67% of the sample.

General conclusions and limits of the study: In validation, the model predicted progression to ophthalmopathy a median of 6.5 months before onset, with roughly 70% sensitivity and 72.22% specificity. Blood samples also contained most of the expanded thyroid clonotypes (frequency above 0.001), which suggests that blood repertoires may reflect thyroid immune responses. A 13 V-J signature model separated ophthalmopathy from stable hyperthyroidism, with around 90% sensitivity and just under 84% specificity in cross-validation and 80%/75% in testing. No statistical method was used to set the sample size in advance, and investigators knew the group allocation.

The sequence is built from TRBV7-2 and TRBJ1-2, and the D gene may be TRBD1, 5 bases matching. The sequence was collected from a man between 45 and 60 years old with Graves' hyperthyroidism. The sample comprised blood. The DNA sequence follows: TGTGCCAGCAGCTTTTTGGGGGTTTGGGGCTACACCTTC. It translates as CASSFLGVWGYTF.